This T cell receptor beta chain was sequenced during a study of blood T cell repertoires in COVID-19. As for the study in general: The United States, Italy and Spain supplied acute and convalescent COVID-19 samples.

The CDR3 contains 14 residues. Original methodology: The authors estimated nucleated cell counts from reference gene primer amplification. Assay used: immunoSEQ multiplex PCR; TCRdb lists only in-frame clones, some missing. V, J and clone size were drawn from that table, and D and trimming were deduced from the DNA. The sample contains roughly 250,000 clones, around four fifths of which appear only once. This clonotype was obtained from a woman in her sixties with active or convalescent COVID-19. Sequencing was done on a sample of peripheral blood. V and J are TRBV21-1 and TRBJ2-7; whether TRBD1, the table's D call, matches the DNA was not checked. TRBV21-1 is a known pseudogene. The CDR3 sequence: CASSIGTGFYEQYF. CDR3 in DNA: TGTGCCAGCAGCATCGGGACAGGTTTTTACGAGCAGTACTTC.